Presented here are 23 T cell receptor beta chains from one specimen sequenced in a study of CD8 T cells in Susac syndrome (dated by TCRdb to the late 2010s). Library preparation used the immunoSEQ multiplex PCR assay. RNA was extracted using the RNeasy kit, and roughly 0.45 to 1 microgram was reverse transcribed with random hexamers. The public reads were run again by TCRdb, first through fastp at Q25 and then through MiXCR, and only productive beta chains were kept. Merged by CDR3 protein, the rows form single entries marked with the most common genes and DNA. The sample table holds 85,000 to 120,000 distinct CDR3 sequences, of which roughly 95% were seen once. The ten largest clones add up to around 0.4% of the sample. Source material: CD8+ T cells from PBMCs. The source of these receptors is a human donor with Susac syndrome.

The V gene is TRBV5-8, the J gene TRBJ1-5; D perhaps matches TRBD1 (5 bases). The V and J ends lost 8 bases and 1 base respectively, with 16 bases between them. The germline CDR1 and CDR2 sequences are SGHTS and YDEGEE. The CDR3 has 15 residues. CDR3 bases: TGTGCCAGTTCCGGGCAGGGTGGGAGCAATCAGCCCCAGCATTTT. It specifies CASSGQGGSNQPQHF.

This rearrangement joins TRBV12-3 or TRBV12-4 to TRBJ2-2; TRBD1 might be the D (5 bases). Between the trimmed V and J ends, which lost 5 bases and 12 bases, there was a span of 13 bases. The CDR3 runs 12 residues. Here the CDR3 DNA reads TGTGCCAGCAGTAAGACGGCAGGGCAGCTGTTTTTT. Encoded protein: CASSKTAGQLFF.

The V and J genes are TRBV25-1 and TRBJ1-1; D remains unclear. This CDR3 has 13 residues. Per germline, CDR1 MGHDK and CDR2 SYGVNS. Trimming pared 3 bases from V and 7 bases from J, leaving 12 bases between. The DNA for the CDR3 is TGTGCCAGCAGTGACCGCGCCCGCCTTGAAGCTTTCTTT. Amino acids: CASSDRARLEAFF.

This chain connects TRBV13 to TRBJ2-3; tentative D call: TRBD2 (5 bases). The ends were cut back, 2 bases at V and 0 bases at J, with 6 bases in the middle. This CDR3 comprises 14 residues. Germline-derived CDR1 and CDR2 are PRHDT and FYEKMQ (reference sequence). The CDR3 bases are TGTGCCAGCAGCTTAAGAGGGAGCACAGATACGCAGTATTTT. Translation gives CASSLRGSTDTQYF.

This chain joins TRBV11-2 and TRBJ2-7; possible D gene TRBD1, 6 bases. CDR1 is SGHAT, CDR2 FQNNGV, per germline. The germline V and J ends were trimmed by 7 bases and 2 bases, with 9 bases remaining between them. The CDR3 totals 12 residues. The CDR3 sequence: CASTDRTYEQYF. DNA for the CDR3: TGTGCCAGCACCGACAGGACCTACGAGCAGTACTTC. Full variable domain (rest looked up from reference TRBV11-2 and TRBJ2-7): EAGVAQSPRYKIIEKRQSVAFWCNPISGHATLYWYQQILGQGPKLLIQFQNNGVVDDSQLPKDRFSAERLKGVDSTLKIQPAKLEDSAVYLCASTDRTYEQYFGPGTRLTVT.

The V and J genes are TRBV12-3 or TRBV12-4 and TRBJ2-7; D gene uncertain. Trimming pared 4 bases from V and 3 bases from J, leaving 7 bases between. The CDR3 consists of 12 residues. The CDR3 loop is CASSSTLYEQYF. Written as DNA, the CDR3 is TGTGCCAGCAGTTCCACTCTCTACGAGCAGTACTTC.

The chain couples TRBV7-9 to TRBJ2-5; D remains unclear. Trimming removed 5 bases from V and 5 bases from J, with 9 bases in between. This CDR3 region has 12 residues. CDR1 and CDR2 from the germline V gene are SEHNR and FQNEAQ (reference sequence). CDR3 nucleotide sequence: TGTGCCAGCAGCCCAAACGGGGAGACCCAGTACTTC. Amino acids: CASSPNGETQYF. The variable domain in full, with the rest retrieved from reference TRBV7-9 and TRBJ2-5, is DTGVSQNPRHKITKRGQNVTFRCDPISEHNRLYWYRQTLGQGPEFLTYFQNEAQLEKSRLLSDRFSAERPKGSFSTLEIQRTEQGDSAMYLCASSPNGETQYFGPGTRLLVL.

The chain combines TRBV6-6 with TRBJ2-1; weak D call: TRBD1 (5 bases). This CDR3 is 11 amino acids long. CDR1 and CDR2 (germline): MNHNY, SVGAGI (reference sequence). V lost 4 bases, J lost 9 bases, and 7 bases lay in between. The CDR3 protein is CASSWTFEQFF. DNA of the CDR3: TGTGCCAGCAGTTGGACATTTGAGCAGTTCTTC.

The chain employs TRBV20-1 and TRBJ1-6; TRBD1 aligns across 11 bases. Germline lookup yields CDR1 DFQATT and CDR2 SNEGSKA (reference sequence). V was clipped by 0 bases and J by 7 bases; unmatched bases: 8. The CDR3 contains 17 residues. CDR3 DNA sequence: TGCAGTGCTAGAGATTCCGTCCGGGACAGGGGGAATTCACCCCTCCACTTT. Translating it yields CSARDSVRDRGNSPLHF.

This clonotype was seen a single time. This rearrangement joins TRBV19 to TRBJ1-2, with D uncertain. The V gene's germline CDR1 is LNHDA and CDR2 SQIVND (reference sequence). With 4 bases removed from V and 8 bases from J, the gap between germline ends came to 11 bases. The CDR3 totals 12 residues. Here the CDR3 DNA reads TGTGCCAGTAGTACAGGTTTGGCGGGCTACACCTTC. Its translation: CASSTGLAGYTF.

V and J are TRBV4-1 and TRBJ2-2, with 7 bases matching TRBD1. After removal of 3 bases from V and 0 bases from J, the junction contained 7 bases not matched to a gene. Germline lookup yields CDR1 MGHRA and CDR2 YSYEKL. This CDR3 region has 17 residues. In nucleotides, the CDR3 is TGCGCCAGCAGCCATCCTAGACAGGGAACGAACACCGGGGAGCTGTTTTTT. Protein sequence: CASSHPRQGTNTGELFF.

This sequence joins TRBV9 and TRBJ1-2, with D possibly TRBD1 on 5 matching bases. CDR1 and CDR2 from the germline V gene are SGDLS and YYNGEE. V gave up 0 bases and J gave up 6 bases, with 9 bases separating them. CDR3 length: 13 amino acids. The CDR3 here is CASSVELGDGYTF. CDR3 nucleotide sequence: TGTGCCAGCAGCGTAGAATTAGGGGATGGCTACACCTTC.

The chain has TRBV20-1 and TRBJ1-2; 9 bases fit TRBD1. V was pared by 3 bases and J by 2 bases, with 7 bases of the junction left unmatched. Looked up from germline, CDR1 is DFQATT and CDR2 is SNEGSKA (reference sequence). CDR3 length: 15 residues. This CDR3 is CSASKAGTGNYGYTF. As DNA, the CDR3 is TGCAGTGCTAGCAAAGCCGGGACAGGGAACTATGGCTACACCTTC.

This sequence joins TRBV20-1 and TRBJ2-3, with D perhaps TRBD1 or TRBD2 (5 bases each). The V end was cut by 0 bases, the J end by 9 bases, with 16 bases between. This CDR3 contains 14 residues. CDR1 and CDR2 from the germline V gene are DFQATT and SNEGSKA (reference sequence). CDR3 in amino acids: CSARDGGGLNTQYF. CDR3 coding DNA: TGCAGTGCTAGAGATGGGGGTGGGCTAAACACGCAGTATTTT.

The chain is built from TRBV5-6 and TRBJ2-3; D gene uncertain. The CDR3 sequence is 14 residues long. Germline V gene data show CDR1 as SGHDT and CDR2 as YYEEEE. V was shortened by 3 bases and J by 6 bases, with 14 bases between the two germline ends. The DNA of the CDR3 is TGTGCCAGCAGCTACGGCCGGGCCGGGGATACGCAGTATTTT. Translation gives CASSYGRAGDTQYF.

In this sample, this clonotype turned up a few times. The chain has TRBV29-1 and TRBJ1-2, with D perhaps TRBD1 (5 bases). V lost 0 bases and J 11 bases, leaving 19 bases between the germline ends. The germline V gene has CDR1 SQVTM and CDR2 ANQGSEA. The CDR3 totals 14 residues. The CDR3 DNA is TGCAGCGTTGAAGAACGAGGAGGGGCCGGTTGGTACACCTTC. Translation: CSVEERGGAGWYTF.

This clonotype was seen only a few times. The chain carries TRBV4-1 and TRBJ2-3; D unclear. The CDR3 loop spans 15 amino acids. Between the trimmed V and J ends, which lost 1 base and 2 bases, there was a span of 10 bases. The V gene's germline CDR1 is MGHRA and CDR2 YSYEKL. The CDR3 region has the DNA TGCGCCAGCAGCCAAGGTGCCGGTCCCACAGATACGCAGTATTTT. Amino acids: CASSQGAGPTDTQYF.

The CDR3 nucleotides read TGTGCCAGCAGCGGGGACAGGGGGCAGGACGGGGAGCTGTTTTTT. It is translated as CASSGDRGQDGELFF. The rearrangement links TRBV9 to TRBJ2-2, with 12 bases identical to TRBD1. Looked up from germline, CDR1 is SGDLS and CDR2 is YYNGEE. The CDR3 is 15 amino acids. Trimming cost V 3 bases and J 7 bases; bases outside gene matches: 4. Using reference TRBV9 and TRBJ2-2 for the parts outside the CDR3, the full variable domain is DSGVTQTPKHLITATGQRVTLRCSPRSGDLSVYWYQQSLDQGLQFLIQYYNGEERAKGNILERFSAQQFPDLHSELNLSSLELGDSALYFCASSGDRGQDGELFFGEGSRLTVL.

V and J are TRBV9 and TRBJ2-2; TRBD1 matches 8 bases. After removal of 4 bases from V and 4 bases from J, the junction contained 3 bases not matched to a gene. Germline V gene data show CDR1 as SGDLS and CDR2 as YYNGEE. This CDR3 contains 14 residues. The CDR3 DNA reads as TGTGCCAGCAGCAGGACAGGGAGCACCGGGGAGCTGTTTTTT. Its translation is CASSRTGSTGELFF. The variable domain in full, completed from reference TRBV9 and TRBJ2-2, reads DSGVTQTPKHLITATGQRVTLRCSPRSGDLSVYWYQQSLDQGLQFLIQYYNGEERAKGNILERFSAQQFPDLHSELNLSSLELGDSALYFCASSRTGSTGELFFGEGSRLTVL.

This chain links TRBV4-1 with TRBJ2-5; TRBD2 agrees at 8 bases. Germline assignment: CDR1 MGHRA and CDR2 YSYEKL. V lost 0 bases and J lost 4; bases outside the gene matches: 7. The CDR3 length is 16 residues. In DNA form, the CDR3 reads TGCGCCAGCAGCCAAGAATTGGCGGGGGGTAGAGAGACCCAGTACTTC. This translates into CASSQELAGGRETQYF.

The chain links TRBV5-1 to TRBJ2-5, with 14 positions matching TRBD2. CDR3 length equals 17 residues. Germline loops: CDR1 SGHRS, CDR2 YFSETQ. Unmatched junction bases numbered 8, after V lost 2 bases and J lost 5 bases. The CDR3, as DNA: TGCGCCAGCAGCTTCAGCCGACTAGCGGGGGGGCACGAGACCCAGTACTTC. As protein: CASSFSRLAGGHETQYF.

The chain employs TRBV12-3 or TRBV12-4 and TRBJ2-1, with unresolved D. CDR3 length: 13 residues. V was pared by 0 bases and J by 2 bases, with 2 bases between. CDR3 region: CASSLATYNEQFF. The CDR3 DNA reads as TGTGCCAGCAGTTTAGCTACCTACAATGAGCAGTTCTTC.

In nucleotides, the CDR3 is TGTGCCAGCATCGGAGGTGGCGCCGGGGAGCTGTTTTTT. The encoded protein is CASIGGGAGELFF. This sequence joins TRBV2 and TRBJ2-2; D possibly corresponds to TRBD2 (5 bases). V shed 7 bases and J shed 6 bases, with 12 bases lying between them. The CDR3 totals 13 residues. Germline lookup yields CDR1 SNHLY and CDR2 FYNNEI. Looking up the rest from reference TRBV2 and TRBJ2-2 gives the full variable domain: EPEVTQTPSHQVTQMGQEVILRCVPISNHLYFYWYRQILGQKVEFLVSFYNNEISEKSEIFDDQFSVERPDGSNFTLKIRSTKLEDSAMYFCASIGGGAGELFFGEGSRLTVL.